The sample holds many counts of the clone carrying this T cell receptor beta chain. Its antigen remains unknown. These data belong to a study of Graves' ophthalmopathy and Graves' hyperthyroidism. Amplification from RNA transcripts yielded the TCR beta CDR3 regions. HTBI primers primed a first-round RT-PCR, and a second-round multiplex PCR followed. Each CDR3 protein gets one entry after TCRdb re-called the multiplex PCR reads with MiXCR. The sample contains 350,000 or so distinct CDR3 sequences, about a sixth of which appear only once. CDR1 and CDR2 (germline): GTSNPN, SVGIG (reference sequence). The J segment lost 7 bases and the V segment lost 2 bases, leaving 12 bases of the junction unmatched. This CDR3 has 16 residues. General study results and limits: A majority of expanded thyroid clonotypes exceeding 0.001 frequency were likewise present in blood.

The sample taken for sequencing was peripheral blood. This clonotype originated in an adult man with Graves' ophthalmopathy. The chain combines TRBV30 with TRBJ2-7; 12 positions match TRBD1. The CDR3 protein is CAWSRVKGQGAREQYF. CDR3 nucleotide sequence: TGTGCCTGGAGTCGGGTGAAGGGACAGGGGGCGAGGGAGCAGTACTTC.